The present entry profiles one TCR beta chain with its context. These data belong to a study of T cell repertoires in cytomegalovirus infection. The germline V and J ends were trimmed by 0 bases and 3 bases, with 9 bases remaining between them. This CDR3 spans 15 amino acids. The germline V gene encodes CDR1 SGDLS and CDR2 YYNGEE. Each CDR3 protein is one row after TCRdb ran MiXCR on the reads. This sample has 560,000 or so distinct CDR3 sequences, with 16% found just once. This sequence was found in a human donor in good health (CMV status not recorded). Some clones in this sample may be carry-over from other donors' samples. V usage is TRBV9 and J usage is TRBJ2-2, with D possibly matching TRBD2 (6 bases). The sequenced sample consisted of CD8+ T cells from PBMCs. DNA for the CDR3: TGTGCCAGCAGCGTAGGCGGGGCTTACACCGGGGAGCTGTTTTTT. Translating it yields CASSVGGAYTGELFF.